These T cell receptor beta chains were read from a single sample in a study of shared clonotypes between healthy human individuals. The data were produced by immunoSEQ multiplex PCR, yet TCRdb's version contains in-frame clones alone and is incomplete. The table records around 2.5 million clones, 93% of them present only once. The sequenced sample was naive CD4+ T cells from PBMCs. Receptor source: a man aged 18 to 29 in good health. Some clones in this sample may be carry-over from other donors' samples. Each CDR3 is given with its conserved first and last residue. The D gene is left open where the match is weak. Size is stated for part of the rows, as once, few or many counts, or as a class when the clone is expanded.

abundance	d_gene	v_gene	j_gene	CDR3aa	CDR3nt
NA	NA	TRBV30	TRBJ2-2	CAWRWTTMNTGELFF	TGTGCCTGGAGATGGACAACCATGAACACCGGGGAGCTGTTTTTT
NA	NA	TRBV28	TRBJ2-6	CASSSDGISGANVLTF	TGTGCCAGCAGTTCGGACGGGATCTCTGGGGCCAACGTCCTGACTTTC
once	TRBD1	TRBV7-9	TRBJ1-1	CASSPDRINTEAFF	TGTGCCAGCAGCCCGGACAGGATAAACACTGAAGCTTTCTTT
NA	NA	TRBV2	TRBJ2-7	CASSGLTAYYEQYF	TGTGCCAGCAGTGGTTTGACAGCTTACTACGAGCAGTACTTC
NA	NA	TRBV6-5	TRBJ1-1	CASLSDRPGTEAFF	TGTGCCAGCCTGTCCGACAGGCCAGGGACTGAAGCTTTCTTT
NA	NA	TRBV2	TRBJ2-3	CASRRDQWISTDTQYF	TGTGCCAGCAGGCGAGATCAGTGGATCAGCACAGATACGCAGTATTTT
NA	NA	TRBV4-1	TRBJ2-3	CASRDYAITDTQYF	TGCGCCAGCAGGGACTACGCAATCACAGATACGCAGTATTTT
few	NA	TRBV5-6	TRBJ2-5	CASSSLGTQYF	TGTGCCAGCAGCTCCTTGGGGACCCAGTACTTC
NA	NA	TRBV7-7	TRBJ2-3	CASSVTTTDTQYF	TGTGCCAGCAGCGTGACCACCACAGATACGCAGTATTTT
NA	TRBD2	TRBV27	TRBJ2-5	CASSFLAGEETQYF	TGTGCCAGCAGTTTTCTAGCGGGAGAGGAGACCCAGTACTTC
NA	TRBD1	TRBV7-3	TRBJ1-3	CASSAAGGITGNTIYF	TGTGCCAGCAGCGCCGCAGGGGGGATTACTGGAAACACCATATATTTT
NA	TRBD1	TRBV6-6	TRBJ1-4	CASRRDSNEKLFF	TGTGCCAGCAGAAGGGACAGTAATGAAAAACTGTTTTTT
NA	NA	TRBV28	TRBJ2-1	CASTLRGSQFF	TGTGCCAGCACCCTCCGGGGGTCGCAGTTCTTC
NA	NA	TRBV28	TRBJ1-4	CASSLLGFEKLFF	TGTGCCAGCAGTTTATTGGGTTTCGAAAAACTGTTTTTT
NA	NA	TRBV11-2	TRBJ2-3	CASSSPGHPTDTQYF	TGTGCCAGCAGCTCACCGGGACACCCCACAGATACGCAGTATTTT
NA	TRBD1	TRBV6-6	TRBJ1-4	CASHPGRGRTNEKLFF	TGTGCCAGCCATCCAGGGAGGGGGCGAACTAATGAAAAACTGTTTTTT
NA	TRBD1	TRBV2	TRBJ1-4	CASRDPGTANEKLFF	TGTGCCAGCAGAGACCCCGGGACAGCTAATGAAAAACTGTTTTTT
NA	NA	TRBV7-3	TRBJ2-1	CASSPQDLRLSYNEQFF	TGTGCCAGCAGCCCGCAGGACCTGCGGCTCTCCTACAATGAGCAGTTCTTC
NA	NA	TRBV27	TRBJ2-3	CASSSQRPSTDTQYF	TGTGCCAGCAGTTCTCAGCGGCCGAGCACAGATACGCAGTATTTT
NA	NA	TRBV6-5	TRBJ2-5	CASTLEQGETQYF	TGTGCCAGCACTTTGGAACAGGGAGAGACCCAGTACTTC
once	TRBD2	TRBV7-3	TRBJ2-1	CASSGRGHNEQFF	TGTGCCAGCAGCGGGAGGGGCCACAATGAGCAGTTCTTC
NA	NA	TRBV18	TRBJ2-1	CASSPSPGRARVYNEQFF	TGTGCCAGCTCACCCTCCCCCGGAAGGGCCAGGGTGTACAATGAGCAGTTCTTC
NA	NA	TRBV30	TRBJ1-2	CAWTGGFKGYGYTF	TGTGCCTGGACGGGGGGGTTCAAAGGGTATGGCTACACCTTC
once	NA	TRBV2	TRBJ2-1	CASSEAIGQQGTHEQFF	TGTGCCAGCAGTGAAGCCATAGGCCAGCAGGGCACCCATGAGCAGTTCTTC
once	NA	TRBV6-5	TRBJ2-3	CASRTLGGTDTQYF	TGTGCCAGCAGAACCCTTGGGGGCACAGATACGCAGTATTTT
NA	NA	TRBV10-1	TRBJ1-1	CTTPSQGFLNTEAFF	TGCACCACCCCCTCACAGGGATTTTTGAACACTGAAGCTTTCTTT
NA	NA	TRBV7-9	TRBJ1-1	CASSLRQDTEAFF	TGTGCCAGCAGCTTGCGGCAGGACACTGAAGCTTTCTTT
NA	NA	TRBV5-1	TRBJ2-2	CASSWRLFEELFF	TGCGCCAGCAGCTGGCGTTTGTTCGAGGAGCTGTTTTTT